This TCR beta chain came from a study of T cells in Graves' hyperthyroidism and ophthalmopathy. Findings and caveats of the study: Model output signaled ophthalmopathy a median about 6.3 months ahead of onset.

Hyperthyroidism, newly diagnosed and lasting under 2 months, affected patients aged 18 to 65. Reasons for excluding patients were uncontrolled infection, other autoimmune disease, pregnancy or lactation. This clonotype was picked up many times. The antigen remains undetermined. Regions amplified from RNA transcripts were the TCR beta CDR3 regions. HTBI primers were the set used in a first-round RT-PCR of the TCR CDR3. TCRdb re-called the multiplex PCR reads with MiXCR, one entry per CDR3 protein. This repertoire shows about 740,000 distinct CDR3 sequences, 14% found once; its top ten account for 10%. The origin of this receptor is a young woman with Graves' hyperthyroidism. The specimen sequenced was blood.

The CDR3 region is CAISGGTGKASYEQYF. In DNA, the CDR3 is TGTGCCATCAGTGGAGGGACAGGGAAGGCGTCCTACGAGCAGTACTTC. The chain employs TRBV10-3 and TRBJ2-7, with 9 bases that match TRBD1. Trimming at V came to 4 bases and at J to 1 base, leaving 8 bases not matched to a gene. The germline V gene has CDR1 ENHRY and CDR2 SYGVKD. This CDR3 region has 16 residues.